The following is a T cell receptor (beta chain) sequence with its context. The antigen remains unidentified. Using a J-beta primer mix together with a sample-barcoded 5' primer, a second PCR was run for about 6 to 11 cycles. MiXCR, applied by TCRdb to the 5' RACE reads, yields one record per CDR3 protein. The data contain approximately 800,000 distinct CDR3 sequences, roughly 64% of them singletons. The record originates from a study of blood T cells in healthy people across ages. CDR3 size: 13 residues. Germline V gene lookup returns CDR1 GTSNPN and CDR2 SVGIG (reference sequence). After removal of 4 bases from V and 2 bases from J, the junction contained 4 bases not matched to a gene. The study, taken as a whole, reports: Investigators viewed diversity estimates from one million T cells as underestimates, the study reported.

A minimum of 6 micrograms of total RNA was extracted per sample. The sample comprised blood. V gene TRBV30 combines with J gene TRBJ2-7; 8 bases fit TRBD1. This clonotype was sampled from a man aged 25 to 40 in good health. CDR3 bases: TGTGCCTGGAAAGGGACAGGTGCCTACGAGCAGTACTTC. Protein product: CAWKGTGAYEQYF.